This T cell receptor delta chain was captured by sequencing in a study of gamma-delta T cells after stem cell transplantation. Germline V gene data show CDR1 as GEAIGNYY and CDR2 as EKD. The V end lost 3 bases, the J end lost 4 bases, and 14 bases lay between the germline ends. The CDR3 is made up of 14 amino acids. TCRdb re-analyzed the RT-PCR reads via CATT. This sample's table reports 14 to 15 delta-chain clones. This receptor was taken from a human donor. It is not recorded whose cells these are; they may come from a transplant donor. This table probably holds off-target reads from a library built for another chain. Sequenced input: gamma-delta T cells. J is TRDJ1 and V is TRDV2, with D unclear. CDR3 amino acids: CACDSLGAGDKLIF. The CDR3 DNA is TGTGCCTGTGACTCCCTCGGCGCGGGCGATAAACTCATCTTT.